The clone carrying this T cell receptor (beta chain) was observed a few times. Adults between roughly 18 and 90 years of age took part from 20 to 25 US areas. Study processing details: Using reference gene primer amplification, nucleated cell counts were estimated. Sequenced by immunoSEQ multiplex PCR; TCRdb stores in-frame clones only, minus some. The DNA gave D and trimming, while V, J and clone size come from that table. The data hold more than 400,000 clones, with 75% to 90% observed a single time. The data were taken from a study of blood T cell repertoires in COVID-19. The CDR3 is made up of 10 amino acids. Trimming took off 1 base at V and 15 bases at J, with 7 bases between the two ends.

The sample taken for sequencing was PBMCs or T cells enriched from blood (not recorded which). The clonotype was recovered from a woman aged 18-29 years who had recovered from COVID-19. The gene calls are TRBV12-3 or TRBV12-4 and TRBJ1-3, with a weak D call TRBD1 (5 bases). CDR3 in amino acids: CASSLGTKYF. DNA for the CDR3: TGTGCCAGCAGTTTAGGGACAAAATATTTT.